In this sample, the clone carrying this TCR beta chain turned up a few times. Its specificity is unknown. TCRbeta library construction was performed incorporating unique molecular identifiers. TCRdb reprocessed the PCR reads via MiXCR and lists one record per CDR3 protein. The table has 540,000 or so distinct CDR3 sequences, 23% seen once. These data originate in a study of T-cell reconstitution after alpha-beta-depleted transplantation in children. Whole-study results and caveats: Certain patients had high TCRbeta diversity at day 60, and it came from recipient T cells and thymic progenitors that survived. Reportedly, only several hundred clones from non-depleted graft cells drove alpha-beta T-cell counts at about two months. Newly produced T cells mostly provided counts and TCRbeta diversity after one year, as hyperexpanded clones declined.

The CDR3 runs 15 residues. Germline V gene data show CDR1 as DFQATT and CDR2 as SNEGSKA (reference sequence). The J segment lost 11 bases and the V segment lost 2 bases, leaving 14 bases of the junction unmatched. The receptor comes from a boy less than two years old who had a stem cell transplant for acute myeloid leukemia, so the T cells may come from the graft donor. The material sequenced was PBMCs, mostly from graft donor cells, taken 360 days after TCRalphabeta/CD19-depleted stem cell transplant. V usage is TRBV20-1 and J usage is TRBJ1-1, with 10 bases aligning to TRBD1. CDR3 amino acids: CSARPHPGQGLRAFF. As DNA, the CDR3 is TGCAGTGCTAGACCCCACCCGGGACAGGGGTTGAGGGCTTTCTTT.